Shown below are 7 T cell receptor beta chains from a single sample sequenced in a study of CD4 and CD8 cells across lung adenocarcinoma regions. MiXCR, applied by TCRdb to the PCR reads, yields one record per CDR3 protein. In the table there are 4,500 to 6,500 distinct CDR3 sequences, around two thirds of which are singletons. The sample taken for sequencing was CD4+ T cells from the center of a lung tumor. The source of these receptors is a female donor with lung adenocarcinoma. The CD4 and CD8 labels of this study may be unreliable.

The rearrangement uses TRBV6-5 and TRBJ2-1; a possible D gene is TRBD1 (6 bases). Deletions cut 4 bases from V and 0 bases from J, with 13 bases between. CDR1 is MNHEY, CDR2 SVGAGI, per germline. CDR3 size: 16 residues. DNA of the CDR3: TGTGCCAGCAGTTCGGGACACCTAATCTCCTACAATGAGCAGTTCTTC. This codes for CASSSGHLISYNEQFF.

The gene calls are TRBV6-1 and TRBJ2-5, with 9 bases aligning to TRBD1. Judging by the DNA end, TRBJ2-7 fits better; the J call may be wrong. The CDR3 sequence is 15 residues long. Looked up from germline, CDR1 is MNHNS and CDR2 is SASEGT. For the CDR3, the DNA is TGTGCCAGCAGGACCCGGGACAGGGCTACCTACGAGCAGTACTTC. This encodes CASRTRDRATYEQYF.

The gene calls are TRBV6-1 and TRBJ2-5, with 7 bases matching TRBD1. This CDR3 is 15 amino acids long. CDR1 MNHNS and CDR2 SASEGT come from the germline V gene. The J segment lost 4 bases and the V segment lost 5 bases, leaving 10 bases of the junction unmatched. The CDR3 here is CASSRGQVIVETQYF. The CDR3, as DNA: TGTGCCAGCAGTCGCGGACAGGTAATCGTAGAGACCCAGTACTTC.

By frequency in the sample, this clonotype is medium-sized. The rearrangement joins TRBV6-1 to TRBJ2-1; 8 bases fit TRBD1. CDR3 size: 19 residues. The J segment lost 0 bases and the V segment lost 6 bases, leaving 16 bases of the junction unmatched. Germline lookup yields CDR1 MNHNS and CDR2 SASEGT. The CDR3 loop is CASRQTGALHGLSYNEQFF. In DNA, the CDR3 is TGTGCCAGCAGACAGACAGGGGCCCTACATGGCCTCTCCTACAATGAGCAGTTCTTC.

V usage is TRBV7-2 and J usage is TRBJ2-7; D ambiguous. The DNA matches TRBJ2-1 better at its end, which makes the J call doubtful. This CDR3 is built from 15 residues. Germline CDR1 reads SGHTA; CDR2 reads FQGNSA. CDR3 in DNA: TGTGCCAGCAGCTTTTCTCTTAGCTGGTCCAATGAGCAGTTCTTC. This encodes CASSFSLSWSNEQFF.

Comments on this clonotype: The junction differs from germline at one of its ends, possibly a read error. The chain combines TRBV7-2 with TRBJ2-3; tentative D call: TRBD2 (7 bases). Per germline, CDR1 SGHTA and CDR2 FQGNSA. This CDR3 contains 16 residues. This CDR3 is CASRARGGGGKDTQYF. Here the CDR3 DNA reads TGTGCCAGCAGGGCCCGCGGGGGCGGAGGCAAAGATACGCAGTATTTC. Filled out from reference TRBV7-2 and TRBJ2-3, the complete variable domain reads GAGVSQSPSNKVTEKGKDVELRCDPISGHTALYWYRQSLGQGLEFLIYFQGNSAPDKSGLPSDRFSAERTGGSVSTLTIQRTQQEDSAVYLCASRARGGGGKDTQYFGPGTRLTVL.

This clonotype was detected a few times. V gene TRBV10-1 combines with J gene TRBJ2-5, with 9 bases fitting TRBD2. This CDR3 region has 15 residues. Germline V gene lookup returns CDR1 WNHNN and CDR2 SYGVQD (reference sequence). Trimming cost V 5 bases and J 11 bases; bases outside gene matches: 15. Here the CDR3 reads CASSNSGRRVNEQYF. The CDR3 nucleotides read TGCGCCAGCAGTAATAGCGGGAGAAGGGTCAATGAGCAGTACTTC.